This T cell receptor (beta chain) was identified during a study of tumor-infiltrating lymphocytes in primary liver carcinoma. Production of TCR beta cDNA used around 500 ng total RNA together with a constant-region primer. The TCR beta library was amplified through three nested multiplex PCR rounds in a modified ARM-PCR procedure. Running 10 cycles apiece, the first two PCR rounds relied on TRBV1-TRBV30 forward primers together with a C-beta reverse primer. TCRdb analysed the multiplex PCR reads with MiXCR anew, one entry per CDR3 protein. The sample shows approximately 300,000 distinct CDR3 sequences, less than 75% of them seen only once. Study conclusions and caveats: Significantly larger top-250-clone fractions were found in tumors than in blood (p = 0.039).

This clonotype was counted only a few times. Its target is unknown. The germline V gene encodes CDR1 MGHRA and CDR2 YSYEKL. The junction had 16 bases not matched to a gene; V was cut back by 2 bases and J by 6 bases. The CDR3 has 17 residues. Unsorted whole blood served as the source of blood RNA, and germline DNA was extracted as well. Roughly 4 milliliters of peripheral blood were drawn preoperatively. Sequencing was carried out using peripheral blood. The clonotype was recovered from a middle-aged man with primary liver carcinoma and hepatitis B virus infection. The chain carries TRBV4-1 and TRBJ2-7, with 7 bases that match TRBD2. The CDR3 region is CASSQKGGGGEVGEQYF. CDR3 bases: TGCGCCAGCAGCCAAAAAGGCGGGGGAGGCGAGGTAGGCGAGCAGTACTTC.